What follows are 14 T cell receptor beta chains derived from one specimen sequenced in a study of blood T cell repertoires in COVID-19. Assay used: immunoSEQ multiplex PCR; TCRdb lists only in-frame clones, some missing. This table has roughly 54,000 clones, roughly 86% appearing once. Specimen: peripheral blood. The receptors shown here come from a woman aged 60-75 years with acute or convalescent COVID-19.

The chain couples TRBV5-4 to TRBJ2-7; 12 nucleotides line up with TRBD2. Germline-derived CDR1 and CDR2 are SGHNT and YYREEE (reference sequence). The CDR3 loop spans 15 amino acids. V shed 0 bases and J 5 bases; nucleotides not matched to a gene: 3. CDR3 DNA sequence: TGTGCCAGCAGCTTGGGAGGACTAGCGGGAAACGAGCAGTACTTC. This translates into CASSLGGLAGNEQYF.

This chain joins TRBV10-1 and TRBJ2-7, with D hard to call. The CDR3 contains 12 residues. Germline loops: CDR1 WNHNN, CDR2 SYGVQD (reference sequence). V was shortened by 6 bases and J by 3 bases, with 9 bases between the two germline ends. The CDR3 sequence is CASSTFDYEQYF. CDR3 in DNA: TGCGCCAGCAGCACTTTCGACTACGAGCAGTACTTC.

This clone showed up just a few times. The chain recombines TRBV12-3 or TRBV12-4 with TRBJ1-2; D is ambiguous. Trimming pared 4 bases from V and 5 bases from J, leaving 5 bases between. This CDR3 contains 11 residues. CDR3 in amino acids: CASSSGYGYTF. The CDR3 coding sequence is TGTGCCAGCAGTTCCGGTTATGGCTACACCTTC.

The chain is built from TRBV30 and TRBJ1-6; D ambiguous. Between the trimmed V and J ends, which lost 2 bases and 14 bases, there was a span of 10 bases. Germline loops: CDR1 GTSNPN, CDR2 SVGIG (reference sequence). This CDR3 is built from 11 residues. The CDR3 is CAWSSGSALHF. The CDR3 coding sequence is TGTGCCTGGAGTTCGGGGTCGGCCCTCCACTTT.

V usage is TRBV2 and J usage is TRBJ1-1; no clear D. The CDR3 sequence is 15 residues long. V was clipped by 0 bases and J by 4 bases, with 12 bases between them. Germline-derived CDR1 and CDR2 are SNHLY and FYNNEI. This CDR3 is CASSEADLGGTEAFF. CDR3 bases: TGTGCCAGCAGTGAAGCTGATCTCGGAGGCACTGAAGCTTTCTTT.

This rearrangement joins TRBV12-3 or TRBV12-4 to TRBJ1-1; 7 nucleotides align to TRBD1. This CDR3 is 13 amino acids long. The V and J ends lost 6 bases and 2 bases, in that order; junction bases with no gene match: 3. The chain's CDR3 is CASSRTGNTEAFF. In DNA form, the CDR3 reads TGTGCCAGCAGCCGGACAGGAAACACTGAAGCTTTCTTT.

This chain connects TRBV5-8 to TRBJ1-1; D is uncertain. The CDR3 is 14 residues long. Trimming removed 0 bases at V and 0 bases at J, with 6 bases between. The germline V gene encodes CDR1 SGHTS and CDR2 YDEGEE. CDR3 nucleotide sequence: TGTGCCAGCAGCTTGGACGGTATGAACACTGAAGCTTTCTTT. The encoded protein is CASSLDGMNTEAFF.

The chain combines TRBV30 with TRBJ2-5, with a possible D match to TRBD1 (6 bases). The length of the CDR3 is 14 residues. Germline CDR1 GTSNPN, CDR2 SVGIG (reference sequence). The V end lost 2 bases, the J end lost 1 base, and 11 bases lay between the germline ends. CDR3 loop: CAWSQDSFQETQYF. CDR3 nucleotide sequence: TGTGCCTGGAGTCAGGACAGCTTCCAAGAGACCCAGTACTTC. The full variable domain, rest sourced from reference TRBV30 and TRBJ2-5, is SQTIHQWPATLVQPVGSPLSLECTVEGTSNPNLYWYRQAAGRGLQLLFYSVGIGQISSEVPQNLSASRPQDRQFILSSKKLLLSDSGFYLCAWSQDSFQETQYFGPGTRLLVL.

The chain has TRBV4-1 and TRBJ2-1; 9 bases fit TRBD2. Germline V gives CDR1 MGHRA, CDR2 YSYEKL. The CDR3 extends over 15 amino acids. V shed 2 bases and J 2 bases; nucleotides not matched to a gene: 1. In DNA, the CDR3 is TGCGCCAGCAGCCAAACTAGCGGGCCCTACAATGAGCAGTTCTTC. Translation gives CASSQTSGPYNEQFF.

The rearrangement links TRBV9 to TRBJ1-2, with D possibly TRBD1 on 5 matching bases. The CDR3 is 13 residues long. The V end lost 1 base, the J end lost 4 bases, and 8 bases lay between the germline ends. Looked up from germline, CDR1 is SGDLS and CDR2 is YYNGEE. This chain's CDR3 is CASSVNQGYGYTF. As DNA, the CDR3 is TGTGCCAGCAGCGTAAATCAGGGCTATGGCTACACCTTC.

The chain recombines TRBV5-1 with TRBJ2-2, with 13 bases fitting TRBD2. CDR1 SGHRS and CDR2 YFSETQ come from the germline V gene. This CDR3 is 17 amino acids long. V lost 7 bases to trimming and J lost 5 bases; unmatched junction nucleotides: 11. The CDR3 loop is CASRGLAGSLRTGELFF. CDR3 DNA sequence: TGCGCCAGCCGGGGACTAGCGGGATCTTTGCGGACCGGGGAGCTGTTTTTT.

This clone was counted a single time. The V and J genes are TRBV6-7 and TRBJ1-2; 9 nucleotides agree with TRBD1. TRBV6-7 is placed among ORFs of uncertain function. V shed 2 bases and J 3 bases; nucleotides not matched to a gene: 16. The CDR3 sequence is 19 residues long. The DNA for the CDR3 is TGTGCCAGCAGTTACGGGTTATTGGACAGGGGTAACTTCGACTATGGCTACACCTTC. It yields the protein CASSYGLLDRGNFDYGYTF.

This sequence joins TRBV30 and TRBJ1-5; D not certain. Trimming left V 4 bases short and J 4 bases short, with 14 bases between. The CDR3 spans 14 residues. CDR1 GTSNPN and CDR2 SVGIG come from the germline V gene (reference sequence). The CDR3 spells CAWTLKSGNQPQHF. The CDR3 coding sequence is TGTGCCTGGACCCTAAAGTCAGGAAATCAGCCCCAGCATTTT. Supplemented by reference TRBV30 and TRBJ1-5, the full variable domain reads SQTIHQWPATLVQPVGSPLSLECTVEGTSNPNLYWYRQAAGRGLQLLFYSVGIGQISSEVPQNLSASRPQDRQFILSSKKLLLSDSGFYLCAWTLKSGNQPQHFGDGTRLSIL.

The chain uses TRBV5-1 and TRBJ1-4; the match to TRBD1 covers 10 bases. Per germline, CDR1 SGHRS and CDR2 YFSETQ. Trimming cost V 4 bases and J 10 bases; bases outside gene matches: 13. The CDR3 has 16 residues. Written as DNA, the CDR3 is TGCGCCAGCAGCATGGGGGACAGGGGACGCGGAGGAAAACTGTTTTTT. This codes for CASSMGDRGRGGKLFF.